This TCR beta chain was identified during a study of blood T cell repertoires in COVID-19. For the study at large: Sites in the United States, Italy and Spain provided acute and convalescent COVID-19 samples. The cDNA or gDNA used as material had been derived from T cells, B-cell-depleted T cells, or PBMCs.

The J segment lost 3 bases and the V segment lost 1 base, leaving 4 bases of the junction unmatched. Germline CDR1 SGHRS, CDR2 YFSETQ. The CDR3 contains 16 residues. In the study's own analysis: From reference gene primer amplification, estimates of nucleated cell counts were derived. TCRdb keeps only in-frame clones here, not all; method: immunoSEQ multiplex PCR. V and J calls and clone size are as listed in that table; D and trimming were resolved from the DNA. The data hold 200,000 or so clones, with about 80% observed a single time. Sequenced sample: PBMCs or T cells enriched from blood (not recorded which). This TCR was recovered from a man aged 35 to 55 who had recovered from COVID-19. The chain uses TRBV5-1 and TRBJ2-1; TRBD2 agrees at 10 bases. CDR3 sequence reads: CASSLSSGGDYNEQFF. The CDR3, as DNA: TGCGCCAGCAGCTTGTCCAGCGGGGGGGACTACAATGAGCAGTTCTTC.